This is a list of T cell receptor beta chains from one sample in a study of CD8+CD57+ T cells in acquired aplastic anemia. TCRdb reanalysed the reads using MiXCR and keeps one entry per CDR3 protein. Of more than 150,000 distinct CDR3 sequences detected, 45% to 60% appear once; the ten largest clones hold 10% to 15%. Specimen: sorted CD4+, CD8+, or CD8+CD57+ T cells (not recorded which) from PBMCs. The receptors come from a human donor with aplastic anemia. Both conserved end residues are part of each CDR3. A D gene is named only where the DNA matches it firmly. Clone size is stated in some rows and not others, as once, few, many or a class when expanded.

TRBD1 TRBJ1-2 TRBV6-1 . CASTDASGTAYGYTF TGTGCCAGCACCGATGCGTCCGGGACAGCCTATGGCTACACCTTC
. TRBJ1-5 TRBV19 . CASRVTGPDQPQHF TGTGCCAGTAGAGTTACAGGTCCGGATCAGCCCCAGCATTTT
TRBD1 TRBJ1-1 TRBV20-1 . CSAWTGLATEAFF TGCAGTGCGTGGACAGGGCTGGCTACTGAAGCTTTCTTT
. TRBJ2-3 TRBV6-1 many CATKGHMITDTQYF TGTGCCACCAAGGGACATATGATCACAGATACGCAGTATTTT
TRBD1 TRBJ1-1 TRBV20-1 . CSAREKGQMNTEAFF TGCAGTGCTCGAGAAAAGGGACAGATGAACACTGAAGCTTTCTTT
. TRBJ2-7 TRBV11-1 many CASTVRMSPLALYEQYF TGTGCCAGCACCGTGCGAATGAGTCCTCTTGCCCTCTACGAGCAGTACTTC
. TRBJ2-7 TRBV10-3 . CAISESEGGYEQYF TGTGCCATCAGTGAGTCAGAGGGGGGGTACGAGCAGTACTTC
TRBD2 TRBJ2-7 TRBV4-2 many CASSQMGTSGGYEQYF TGTGCCAGCAGCCAAATGGGGACTAGCGGGGGTTACGAGCAGTACTTC
. TRBJ1-3 TRBV6-1 . CASGETYSPLSGNTIYF TGTGCCAGCGGTGAAACATACAGTCCACTCTCTGGAAACACCATATATTTT
TRBD1 TRBJ1-1 TRBV13 many CASSLDTGDRSPEAFF TGTGCCAGCAGCCTCGACACCGGGGACAGGTCCCCTGAAGCTTTCTTT
. TRBJ2-1 TRBV27 . CASRVASNYNEQFF TGTGCCAGCAGGGTAGCCTCAAACTACAATGAGCAGTTCTTC
. TRBJ1-2 TRBV9 . CASRADPNYGYTF TGTGCCAGCAGGGCTGACCCTAACTATGGCTACACCTTC
. TRBJ1-6 TRBV7-9 . CASSWGERPLHF TGTGCCAGCAGCTGGGGGGAAAGGCCCCTCCACTTT
TRBD1 TRBJ1-5 TRBV19 . CASRRQGVVQPQHF TGTGCCAGTAGACGACAGGGGGTGGTTCAGCCCCAGCATTTT
TRBD1 TRBJ2-7 TRBV20-1 . CSARWDRGTYEQYF TGCAGTGCTAGATGGGACAGGGGAACCTACGAGCAGTACTTC
. TRBJ2-2 TRBV5-1 many CASSLWGAANTGELFF TGCGCCAGCAGCTTGTGGGGAGCTGCGAACACCGGGGAGCTGTTTTTT
TRBD2 TRBJ2-5 TRBV2 . CASGGNEAGVKYF TGTGCCAGCGGGGGAAACGAAGCGGGGGTAAAGTACTTC
. TRBJ2-2 TRBV7-2 many CASIEVNTGELFF TGTGCCAGCATAGAAGTGAACACCGGGGAGCTGTTTTTT
TRBD1 TRBJ2-7 TRBV29-1 once CSTRQGAYEQYF TGCAGCACCCGACAGGGGGCGTACGAGCAGTACTTC
. TRBJ1-6 TRBV2 . CASTTSGAEGAPLHF TGTGCCAGCACCACTAGCGGGGCGGAAGGGGCACCCCTCCACTTT
. TRBJ1-1 TRBV6-5 . CASSYSGFGGGNTEAFF TGTGCCAGCAGTTACTCGGGATTTGGGGGTGGCAACACTGAAGCTTTCTTT
. TRBJ2-3 TRBV2 . CASKMTVSTDTQYF TGTGCCAGCAAGATGACAGTAAGCACAGATACGCAGTATTTT
. TRBJ2-7 TRBV7-9 . CASSYNEQYF TGTGCCAGCAGCTACAACGAGCAGTACTTC
. TRBJ2-6 TRBV24-1 . CATSDWGVSGANVLTF TGTGCCACCTCCGACTGGGGTGTTTCTGGGGCCAACGTCCTGACTTTC
TRBD1 TRBJ1-5 TRBV9 . CASSGTGGNRPQHF TGTGCCAGCAGCGGGACAGGGGGAAATCGGCCCCAGCATTTT
. TRBJ2-7 TRBV6-5 . CASSYAGANYEQYF TGTGCCAGCAGTTATGCGGGCGCGAACTACGAGCAGTACTTC
. TRBJ2-1 TRBV2 . CASIKGGGYNEQFF TGTGCCAGCATTAAGGGGGGGGGGTACAATGAGCAGTTCTTC
. TRBJ2-2 TRBV24-1 once CATSDESGGRTGELFF TGTGCCACCAGTGATGAGTCGGGGGGCCGGACCGGGGAGCTGTTTTTT
. TRBJ1-3 TRBV7-9 many CASSLATSTGNTIYF TGTGCCAGCAGCTTAGCGACATCTACTGGAAACACCATATATTTT
. TRBJ2-7 TRBV24-1 many CATSDLQRGHKSLEQYF TGTGCCACCAGTGATTTGCAAAGGGGACACAAATCCCTCGAGCAGTACTTC
TRBD2 TRBJ2-3 TRBV19 many CASRRLAGDLDTQYF TGTGCCAGCCGAAGACTAGCGGGGGACCTTGATACGCAGTATTTT
. TRBJ1-6 TRBV19 many CASSQRTTSTWNSPLHF TGTGCCAGTAGTCAAAGAACGACCTCCACCTGGAATTCACCCCTCCACTTT
. TRBJ2-6 TRBV14 many CASSHRGRGSGANVLTF TGTGCCAGCAGCCACAGGGGACGGGGCTCTGGGGCCAACGTCCTGACTTTC
. TRBJ2-7 TRBV10-3 . CAISESPGLNYEQYF TGTGCCATCAGTGAGTCACCGGGACTCAACTACGAGCAGTACTTC
. TRBJ2-7 TRBV5-6 many CASSFLGSSYEQYF TGTGCCAGCAGCTTCTTGGGTAGCTCCTACGAGCAGTACTTC
. TRBJ1-1 TRBV10-1 . CASSEAFLSEAFF TGCGCCAGCAGTGAGGCGTTCCTAAGTGAAGCTTTCTTT
TRBD1 TRBJ2-7 TRBV14 many CASSRQDRGRQYF TGTGCCAGCAGCCGACAGGACAGGGGAAGACAGTACTTC
TRBD1 TRBJ1-5 TRBV2 few CASIRQGAASPQHF TGTGCCAGCATCAGACAGGGGGCGGCTTCACCCCAGCATTTT
. TRBJ1-1 TRBV5-1 . CASSSNVDTEAFF TGCGCCAGCAGCTCGAATGTGGACACTGAAGCTTTCTTT
TRBD1 TRBJ1-3 TRBV29-1 . CSVRTGGSGNTIYF TGCAGCGTTAGAACAGGGGGCTCTGGAAACACCATATATTTT
. TRBJ1-5 TRBV19 many CASSTLYDRNQPQHF TGTGCCAGTAGTACTCTCTACGATCGCAATCAGCCCCAGCATTTT
. TRBJ1-5 TRBV5-1 many CASRVDSANQPQHF TGCGCCAGCAGAGTGGACAGCGCCAATCAGCCCCAGCATTTT
TRBD1 TRBJ2-3 TRBV9 . CASSARSLTGADTQYF TGTGCCAGCAGCGCGAGATCCTTGACAGGGGCAGATACGCAGTATTTT
. TRBJ1-2 TRBV12-3/TRBV12-4 many CASRRDSNYGYTF TGTGCCAGCAGACGAGACTCTAACTATGGCTACACCTTC